One sample yielded the 30 T cell receptor beta chains listed below, sequenced in a study of blood T cell repertoires in COVID-19. Sequencing used immunoSEQ multiplex PCR; TCRdb keeps in-frame clones, though not all of them. The sample records about 140,000 clones, around nine tenths being singletons. The sequenced sample consisted of peripheral blood. These receptors came from a woman aged 35 to 49 with acute or convalescent COVID-19.

CDR3 in amino acids: CASSSLAGGSGYTF. CDR3 sequence (DNA): TGTGCCAGCAGCTCCCTCGCAGGAGGAAGCGGCTACACCTTC. The chain joins TRBV28 to TRBJ1-2; D call uncertain. The germline V gene encodes CDR1 MDHEN and CDR2 SYDVKM. This CDR3 has 14 amino acids. Trimming removed 6 bases at V and 8 bases at J, with 19 bases between.

Comments on this clone: This same CDR3 is encoded by further DNA sequences in the sample. The rearrangement uses TRBV5-1 and TRBJ1-2, with TRBD1 matching over 10 bases. The CDR3 contains 14 residues. Germline CDR1 and CDR2: SGHRS and YFSETQ. The V and J ends lost 4 bases and 2 bases, in that order; junction bases with no gene match: 2. CDR3 DNA sequence: TGCGCCAGCAGCCCGACAGGGGGCAACTATGGCTACACCTTC. As protein: CASSPTGGNYGYTF.

The V call is TRBV27, the J call TRBJ1-1; 8 bases match TRBD1. V lost 8 bases and J lost 4; bases outside the gene matches: 9. This CDR3 contains 14 residues. The germline V gene encodes CDR1 MNHEY and CDR2 SMNVEV (reference sequence). DNA for the CDR3: TGTGCCAGCGTATCGGGACAGGCTGGCACTGAAGCTTTCTTT. Its protein product is CASVSGQAGTEAFF.

V is TRBV5-4 and J is TRBJ2-5; TRBD2 agrees at 7 bases. The CDR3 runs to 13 residues. V lost 4 bases and J lost 5; bases outside the gene matches: 5. Germline CDR1 SGHNT, CDR2 YYREEE (reference sequence). CDR3 region: CASSPSSGETQYF. For the CDR3, the DNA is TGTGCCAGCAGCCCATCTAGCGGCGAGACCCAGTACTTC.

This clone was detected once. The rearrangement links TRBV9 to TRBJ2-3; weak D call: TRBD1 (5 bases). This CDR3 comprises 13 residues. Trimming shortened V by 3 bases and J by 6 bases, and 11 bases separated the two germline ends. Per the germline V gene, CDR1 is SGDLS and CDR2 is YYNGEE. The CDR3 bases are TGTGCCAGCAGCGCCAGGGTTCCGGATACGCAGTATTTT. Protein product: CASSARVPDTQYF. Filled out from reference TRBV9 and TRBJ2-3, the complete variable domain reads DSGVTQTPKHLITATGQRVTLRCSPRSGDLSVYWYQQSLDQGLQFLIQYYNGEERAKGNILERFSAQQFPDLHSELNLSSLELGDSALYFCASSARVPDTQYFGPGTRLTVL.

The chain's CDR3 is CASSPDRGNSPLHF. The CDR3, as DNA: TGTGCCAGCAGCCCAGACAGGGGAAATTCACCCCTCCACTTT. The chain uses TRBV7-9 and TRBJ1-6, with 8 bases fitting TRBD1. V trimming: 5 bases; J trimming: 7 bases; junction bases outside the gene matches: 4. Germline lookup yields CDR1 SEHNR and CDR2 FQNEAQ (reference sequence). This CDR3 is built from 14 residues.

This clone occurred a few times. The chain combines TRBV19 with TRBJ2-7, with unresolved D. V was shortened by 6 bases and J by 2 bases, with 17 bases between the two germline ends. The CDR3 sequence is 15 residues long. CDR1 is LNHDA, CDR2 SQIVND, per germline (reference sequence). CDR3 sequence: CASRTTLPLTYEQYF. CDR3 nucleotides: TGTGCCAGTAGAACGACTCTTCCACTTACCTACGAGCAGTACTTC.

The chain is built from TRBV14 and TRBJ1-1; D remains ambiguous. Germline CDR1 reads SGHDN; CDR2 reads FVKESK. Trimming stripped 3 bases from V and 5 bases from J, with 10 bases between. This CDR3 is 13 amino acids long. The CDR3 region has the DNA TGTGCCAGCAGCCACGATGGAGTAACTGAAGCTTTCTTT. It yields the protein CASSHDGVTEAFF.

The genes are TRBV5-1 and TRBJ2-7, with 16 bases identical to TRBD2. Germline V gene sequence: CDR1 SGHRS, CDR2 YFSETQ. Unmatched junction bases numbered 8, after V lost 5 bases and J lost 0 bases. The CDR3 has 18 residues. The CDR3 reads CASSPGTSGRANSYEQYF. CDR3 nucleotides: TGCGCCAGCAGTCCCGGGACTAGCGGGAGGGCCAACTCCTACGAGCAGTACTTC.

The chain is built from TRBV5-1 and TRBJ2-2; D is ambiguous. This CDR3 region has 12 residues. Germline assignment: CDR1 SGHRS and CDR2 YFSETQ. The V end was cut by 6 bases, the J end by 6 bases, with 9 bases between. CDR3 bases: TGCGCCAGCAACGAGCCTCCCGGGGAGCTGTTTTTT. Translating it yields CASNEPPGELFF.

This chain joins TRBV7-2 and TRBJ2-7; weak D call: TRBD2 (5 bases). CDR1 is SGHTA and CDR2 is FQGNSA in the germline V gene. The CDR3 spans 16 residues. The germline V and J ends were trimmed by 0 bases and 6 bases, with 18 bases remaining between them. CDR3 bases: TGTGCCAGCAGCTTAGCGGGAGTACCCCCGGCGGGCGAGCAGTACTTC. Residues: CASSLAGVPPAGEQYF. The whole variable domain, filled in from reference TRBV7-2 and TRBJ2-7, reads GAGVSQSPSNKVTEKGKDVELRCDPISGHTALYWYRQSLGQGLEFLIYFQGNSAPDKSGLPSDRFSAERTGGSVSTLTIQRTQQEDSAVYLCASSLAGVPPAGEQYFGPGTRLTVT.

Only one count was recorded for this clone. The J gene is TRBJ1-1, the V gene TRBV7-6; tentatively, D is TRBD1 (6 bases). Between the trimmed V and J ends, which lost 2 bases and 7 bases, there was a span of 14 bases. CDR3 length: 14 amino acids. The germline CDR1 and CDR2 sequences are SGHVS and FNYEAQ. As DNA, the CDR3 is TGTGCCAGCAGCTTAAACAACAGGGTGAGTGAAGCTTTCTTT. This translates into CASSLNNRVSEAFF.

V usage is TRBV10-3 and J usage is TRBJ1-4, with TRBD1 identical over 10 bases. V lost 4 bases, J lost 10 bases, and 0 bases stayed unmatched. This CDR3 has 12 residues. CDR1 is ENHRY, CDR2 SYGVKD, per germline. The CDR3 nucleotides read TGTGCCATCAGTGGGGACAGGGGAAAACTGTTTTTT. It is translated as CAISGDRGKLFF.

This clone occurred a few times. The chain uses TRBV10-3 and TRBJ2-7, with a possible D match to TRBD1 (5 bases). Trimming removed 2 bases at V and 2 bases at J, with 10 bases between. The CDR3 runs 14 residues. The germline V gene encodes CDR1 ENHRY and CDR2 SYGVKD. The CDR3 spells CAISEPRVTYEQYF. In nucleotides, the CDR3 is TGTGCCATCAGTGAGCCCAGGGTTACCTACGAGCAGTACTTC.

The chain employs TRBV7-2 and TRBJ2-7; 9 nucleotides align to TRBD2. CDR3 size: 15 residues. Germline CDR1 SGHTA, CDR2 FQGNSA. The trim removed 3 bases at V and 5 bases at J, leaving 8 bases unmatched. CDR3 DNA: TGTGCCAGCAGCTTCACCTGGGCTAGCGGGAACGAGCAGTACTTC. This encodes CASSFTWASGNEQYF.

V is TRBV27 and J is TRBJ2-1, with 10 bases identical to TRBD2. The V gene end was trimmed by 1 base and the J gene end by 1 base; junction bases not matched to a gene: 16. Germline values: CDR1 MNHEY, CDR2 SMNVEV (reference sequence). The CDR3 length is 21 residues. As DNA, the CDR3 is TGTGCCAGCAGTTTATTCCCCCGTGCTAGCGGGAGTGGAATATCCTACAATGAGCAGTTCTTC. Residues: CASSLFPRASGSGISYNEQFF.

V usage is TRBV4-3 and J usage is TRBJ1-6; 9 bases match TRBD1. Trimming removed 5 bases from V and 9 bases from J; junction bases left unmatched: 8. Germline V gives CDR1 LGHNA, CDR2 YSLEER. The CDR3 is 15 amino acids. The CDR3, as DNA: TGCGCCAGCAGCTACGGGGGACAGGGCGGTTCACCCCTCCACTTT. Protein: CASSYGGQGGSPLHF.

The chain is built from TRBV5-1 and TRBJ2-1; TRBD1 might be the D (6 bases). Germline CDR1 SGHRS, CDR2 YFSETQ. The V and J ends lost 3 bases and 0 bases respectively, with 7 bases between them. This CDR3 region has 14 residues. The CDR3 loop is CASSSDSSYNEQFF. For the CDR3, the DNA is TGCGCCAGCAGCTCGGACAGCTCCTACAATGAGCAGTTCTTC.

This chain uses TRBV27 with TRBJ2-3; TRBD2 matches 15 bases. Trimming cost V 6 bases and J 2 bases; bases outside gene matches: 12. Germline CDR1 reads MNHEY; CDR2 reads SMNVEV (reference sequence). This CDR3 has 19 amino acids. The CDR3 loop is CASRRSWTSGGADTDTQYF. DNA of the CDR3: TGTGCCAGCAGAAGATCATGGACTAGCGGGGGGGCCGACACAGATACGCAGTATTTT.

The CDR3 spells CAGRELRNTEAFF. The CDR3 nucleotides are TGTGCCGGAAGGGAGTTAAGGAACACTGAAGCTTTCTTT. This sequence joins TRBV7-9 and TRBJ1-1; D call uncertain. Trimming removed 11 bases at V and 1 base at J, with 14 bases between. Germline loops: CDR1 SEHNR, CDR2 FQNEAQ (reference sequence). The CDR3 totals 13 residues.

This chain links TRBV5-4 with TRBJ2-3; 7 bases agree with TRBD1. This CDR3 has 15 residues. Trimming cost V 4 bases and J 1 base; bases outside gene matches: 6. In germline, CDR1 is SGHNT, CDR2 YYREEE (reference sequence). The CDR3 sequence: CASSPHRGRTDTQYF. In DNA form, the CDR3 reads TGTGCCAGCAGCCCTCACAGGGGTCGCACAGATACGCAGTATTTT.

This chain uses TRBV7-3 with TRBJ1-2; D may be TRBD1 (6 bases). The CDR3 has 13 amino acids. With 3 bases removed from V and 4 bases from J, the gap between germline ends came to 9 bases. The germline V gene has CDR1 SGHTA and CDR2 FQGTGA. CDR3 in amino acids: CASSLGASYGYTF. CDR3 sequence (DNA): TGTGCCAGCAGCTTGGGGGCTAGCTATGGCTACACCTTC.

The chain is built from TRBV6-5 and TRBJ1-2; a weak D match, TRBD1 (6 bases). The CDR3 runs 13 residues. Looked up from germline, CDR1 is MNHEY and CDR2 is SVGAGI. Trimming cost V 5 bases and J 4 bases, with 11 bases left between them. Written as DNA, the CDR3 is TGTGCCAGCAGTCTTGGACAGCCCTATGGCTACACCTTC. This codes for CASSLGQPYGYTF.

V gene TRBV12-5 combines with J gene TRBJ1-2, with no clear D. Trimming shortened V by 0 bases and J by 4 bases, and 9 bases separated the two germline ends. The V gene's germline CDR1 is LGHNT and CDR2 FRNRAP. The CDR3 sequence is 14 residues long. The chain's CDR3 is CASGLVPQIYGYTF. The CDR3 DNA sequence: TGTGCTAGTGGTTTGGTACCCCAGATCTATGGCTACACCTTC.

This sequence joins TRBV4-3 and TRBJ2-3; 8 nucleotides agree with TRBD1. After removal of 0 bases from V and 1 base from J, the junction contained 3 bases not matched to a gene. The CDR3 totals 16 residues. The germline V gene encodes CDR1 LGHNA and CDR2 YSLEER. The CDR3 DNA follows: TGCGCCAGCAGCCAAGAAGAGACAGGGGGCACAGATACGCAGTATTTT. It encodes CASSQEETGGTDTQYF.

The CDR3 sequence is CASSFQGGPGSPLHF. The CDR3 nucleotides read TGTGCCAGCAGTTTCCAAGGTGGCCCCGGGTCACCCCTCCACTTT. V is TRBV6-5 and J is TRBJ1-6; D is uncertain. Between the trimmed V and J ends, which lost 4 bases and 10 bases, there was a span of 17 bases. The CDR3 sequence is 15 residues long. Germline V gene sequence: CDR1 MNHEY, CDR2 SVGAGI.

The chain recombines TRBV5-4 with TRBJ2-1; 7 nucleotides align to TRBD2. CDR3 length: 12 amino acids. V shed 5 bases and J 6 bases; nucleotides not matched to a gene: 2. Germline V gene lookup returns CDR1 SGHNT and CDR2 YYREEE (reference sequence). The CDR3 DNA reads TGTGCCAGCAGTGGGGGGGGCAATGAGCAGTTCTTC. Translation: CASSGGGNEQFF. The whole variable domain, remainder taken from reference TRBV5-4 and TRBJ2-1, is ETGVTQSPTHLIKTRGQQVTLRCSSQSGHNTVSWYQQALGQGPQFIFQYYREEENGRGNFPPRFSGLQFPNYSSELNVNALELDDSALYLCASSGGGNEQFFGPGTRLTVL.

The genes are TRBV28 and TRBJ2-3, with 9 bases identical to TRBD2. This CDR3 is 16 amino acids long. V lost 3 bases, J lost 5 bases, and 9 bases stayed unmatched. Germline V CDR1 and CDR2: MDHEN, SYDVKM. CDR3 in amino acids: CASSFLVAGEEDTQYF. In DNA, the CDR3 is TGTGCCAGCAGTTTTTTGGTAGCGGGAGAGGAAGATACGCAGTATTTT.

There are a few counts of this clone. The chain combines TRBV30 with TRBJ1-3; D unresolved. Germline V CDR1 and CDR2: GTSNPN, SVGIG (reference sequence). The V gene lost 5 bases and the J gene lost 7 bases, with 18 bases spanning the gap. The CDR3 is 14 residues long. The CDR3 loop reads CAWEKRRSWNTIYF. Written as DNA, the CDR3 is TGTGCCTGGGAAAAGCGTCGGTCTTGGAACACCATATATTTT.

This chain links TRBV20-1 with TRBJ1-6, with D hard to call. Germline CDR1 and CDR2: DFQATT and SNEGSKA (reference sequence). The V gene lost 3 bases and the J gene lost 8 bases, with 8 bases spanning the gap. The CDR3 runs 12 residues. The CDR3, as DNA: TGCAGTGCTAGTGTGACTTATTCACCCCTCCACTTT. Translating it yields CSASVTYSPLHF.